These 24 T cell receptor beta chains came from one sample sequenced in a study of Graves' ophthalmopathy and Graves' hyperthyroidism. The TCR beta CDR3 regions underwent amplification from RNA transcripts. An initial RT-PCR round employing HTBI primers preceded a second-round multiplex PCR. TCRdb re-called the multiplex PCR reads with MiXCR, one entry per CDR3 protein. The sample holds about 500,000 distinct CDR3 sequences, about 40% seen once. Sequencing input: peripheral blood or thyroid tissue (not recorded which). The receptors were gathered from an adult man with Graves' hyperthyroidism.

This clonotype was found a few times. The rearrangement links TRBV24-1 to TRBJ2-5, with 10 nucleotides matching TRBD1. With 4 bases clipped from V and 4 bases from J, the junction kept 11 bases outside the gene matches. CDR3 size: 17 residues. Germline V gene data show CDR1 as KGHDR and CDR2 as SFDVKD. The CDR3 sequence is CATSDNGRTGGLETQYF. As DNA, the CDR3 is TGTGCCACCAGTGACAACGGCCGGACAGGGGGTTTAGAGACCCAGTACTTC.

This clonotype was found many times. CDR3 sequence (DNA): TGCAGCGTTGGGCGGCAGTTGAACACTGAAGCTTTCTTT. Protein product: CSVGRQLNTEAFF. This rearrangement joins TRBV29-1 to TRBJ1-1; no clear D. Germline assignment: CDR1 SQVTM and CDR2 ANQGSEA. The CDR3 has 13 residues. The V end lost 4 bases, the J end lost 0 bases, and 9 bases lay between the germline ends.

The chain joins TRBV7-9 to TRBJ1-2; D is perhaps TRBD1 (5 bases). CDR1 SEHNR and CDR2 FQNEAQ come from the germline V gene (reference sequence). CDR3 length: 14 amino acids. The V end was cut by 7 bases, the J end by 1 base, with 13 bases between. The CDR3 bases are TGTGCCAGCAACAAAGCGGGGGGTAACTATGGCTACACCTTC. This encodes CASNKAGGNYGYTF.

This clonotype was counted ten times or more. The chain has TRBV15 and TRBJ2-5; 7 bases match TRBD1. This CDR3 contains 16 residues. Unmatched junction bases numbered 12, after V lost 4 bases and J lost 4 bases. Germline V gives CDR1 LNHNV, CDR2 YYDKDF (reference sequence). The DNA of the CDR3 is TGTGCCACCAGCACCACTTTACACAGGGGCAGAGAGACCCAGTACTTC. It specifies CATSTTLHRGRETQYF.

This clonotype was observed at least ten times. The gene calls are TRBV3-1 and TRBJ1-2; D is possibly TRBD1 (6 bases). The CDR3 totals 13 residues. The V end lost 4 bases, the J end lost 6 bases, and 12 bases lay between the germline ends. Germline CDR1 reads LGHDT; CDR2 reads YNNKEL (reference sequence). CDR3 sequence: CASSPFQGNGYTF. In DNA, the CDR3 is TGTGCCAGCAGCCCCTTCCAGGGGAATGGCTACACCTTC.

CDR3 in amino acids: CARQGSEQYF. The CDR3 DNA sequence: TGTGCTAGGCAGGGCTCCGAGCAGTACTTC. The rearrangement links TRBV2 to TRBJ2-7; a possible D gene is TRBD1 (5 bases). Per the germline V gene, CDR1 is SNHLY and CDR2 is FYNNEI. The CDR3 totals 10 residues.

This clonotype was counted ten times or more. This chain links TRBV5-1 with TRBJ2-5; the D call may be TRBD1 or TRBD2 (5 bases each). Germline loops: CDR1 SGHRS, CDR2 YFSETQ. This CDR3 region has 14 residues. Trimming removed 4 bases at V and 4 bases at J, with 14 bases between. The CDR3, as DNA: TGCGCCAGCAGCCGAGGGGCGAATAGAGAGACCCAGTACTTC. Translating gives CASSRGANRETQYF.

Only a few counts were recorded for this clonotype. The rearrangement links TRBV12-3 or TRBV12-4 to TRBJ2-7; 9 nucleotides line up with TRBD1. The CDR3 is made up of 15 amino acids. V trimming: 2 bases; J trimming: 0 bases; junction bases outside the gene matches: 2. The CDR3 loop reads CASSLSGQGSYEQYF. CDR3 bases: TGTGCCAGCAGTTTATCGGGACAGGGCTCCTACGAGCAGTACTTC.

Details on this clonotype: This may be a read error: a much more frequent sequence differs by one nucleotide. The chain combines TRBV6-1 with TRBJ2-7; 8 positions match TRBD2. The CDR3 is 14 residues long. Germline V gives CDR1 MNHNS, CDR2 SASEGT. Trimming removed 5 bases from V and 0 bases from J; junction bases left unmatched: 3. CDR3 nucleotides: TGTGCCAGCAGTTACGGGGGGGCCTCCTACGAGCAGTACTTC. This encodes CASSYGGASYEQYF.

This clonotype was detected a few times. This chain connects TRBV12-5 to TRBJ1-1; D is perhaps TRBD1 (5 bases). V was pared by 1 base and J by 3 bases, with 12 bases between. Germline V gene lookup returns CDR1 LGHNT and CDR2 FRNRAP. This CDR3 region has 15 residues. The CDR3 DNA sequence: TGTGCTAGTGGTTTGGGGGCGGGGGGTCACACTGAAGCTTTCTTT. Translated: CASGLGAGGHTEAFF.

This clonotype was seen many times. The chain recombines TRBV15 with TRBJ1-1; 7 bases align to TRBD1. CDR3 length: 15 residues. After removal of 7 bases from V and 5 bases from J, the junction contained 13 bases not matched to a gene. Germline V gives CDR1 LNHNV, CDR2 YYDKDF (reference sequence). For the CDR3, the DNA is TGTGCCACCACCAATCGACAGGGACGATGGACTGAAGCTTTCTTT. Its protein is CATTNRQGRWTEAFF.

There are a few counts of this clonotype. The chain recombines TRBV14 with TRBJ2-5; tentatively, D is TRBD2 (5 bases). The ends were cut back, 0 bases at V and 7 bases at J, with 15 bases in the middle. Germline assignment: CDR1 SGHDN and CDR2 FVKESK. The CDR3 is 15 amino acids. CDR3 in DNA: TGTGCCAGCAGCCAAGAACTAGATTCTCGGGGGACCCAGTACTTC. It specifies CASSQELDSRGTQYF. Supplemented by reference TRBV14 and TRBJ2-5, the full variable domain reads EAGVTQFPSHSVIEKGQTVTLRCDPISGHDNLYWYRRVMGKEIKFLLHFVKESKQDESGMPNNRFLAERTGGTYSTLKVQPAELEDSGVYFCASSQELDSRGTQYFGPGTRLLVL.

This clonotype was counted many times. The genes are TRBV14 and TRBJ1-2, with D tentatively TRBD1 (6 bases). V was trimmed by 0 bases and J by 6 bases, leaving 17 bases between them. Germline V CDR1 and CDR2: SGHDN, FVKESK. The CDR3 has 16 residues. This CDR3 is CASSQDQWGGMNGYTF. The CDR3 DNA reads TGTGCCAGCAGCCAAGATCAGTGGGGGGGCATGAATGGCTACACCTTC. The whole variable domain, filled in from reference TRBV14 and TRBJ1-2, reads EAGVTQFPSHSVIEKGQTVTLRCDPISGHDNLYWYRRVMGKEIKFLLHFVKESKQDESGMPNNRFLAERTGGTYSTLKVQPAELEDSGVYFCASSQDQWGGMNGYTFGSGTRLTVV.

This clonotype was detected ten times or more. The rearrangement links TRBV6-5 to TRBJ1-2, with no clear D. CDR3 length: 13 residues. Trimming cost V 6 bases and J 2 bases, with 10 bases left between them. Germline CDR1 reads MNHEY; CDR2 reads SVGAGI. CDR3 amino acids: CASRADANYGYTF. As DNA, the CDR3 is TGTGCCAGCAGGGCGGATGCGAACTATGGCTACACCTTC.

This clonotype came up many times. This sequence joins TRBV10-2 and TRBJ2-2, with 7 bases lining up with TRBD2. CDR3 length: 14 residues. Germline CDR1 reads WSHSY; CDR2 reads SAAADI. After removal of 9 bases from V and 1 base from J, the junction contained 5 bases not matched to a gene. The CDR3: CASRASGNTGELFF. For the CDR3, the DNA is TGCGCCAGTAGGGCTAGCGGGAACACCGGGGAGCTGTTTTTT.

This clonotype was observed a few times. V is TRBV12-3 or TRBV12-4 and J is TRBJ2-5, with TRBD2 identical over 11 bases. The CDR3 has 17 residues. V lost 4 bases to trimming and J lost 2 bases; unmatched junction nucleotides: 9. As DNA, the CDR3 is TGTGCCAGCAGTTACGCTTTTAGCGGGGGGGGACAAGAGACCCAGTACTTC. Its translation: CASSYAFSGGGQETQYF.

This clonotype occurred many times. The chain uses TRBV7-2 and TRBJ2-7; D is uncertain. CDR1 and CDR2 from the germline V gene are SGHTA and FQGNSA. V lost 1 base, J lost 3 bases, and 16 bases lay in between. The CDR3 spans 16 residues. The CDR3: CASSLVPGPGGYEQYF. CDR3 nucleotides: TGTGCCAGCAGCTTAGTCCCCGGGCCAGGCGGCTACGAGCAGTACTTC. The variable domain in full, with the rest retrieved from reference TRBV7-2 and TRBJ2-7, is GAGVSQSPSNKVTEKGKDVELRCDPISGHTALYWYRQSLGQGLEFLIYFQGNSAPDKSGLPSDRFSAERTGGSVSTLTIQRTQQEDSAVYLCASSLVPGPGGYEQYFGPGTRLTVT.

The V call is TRBV6-5, the J call TRBJ2-2; D unclear. The V end lost 6 bases, the J end lost 3 bases, and 8 bases lay between the germline ends. The CDR3 runs to 13 residues. The germline V gene encodes CDR1 MNHEY and CDR2 SVGAGI. The CDR3 spells CASRVPYTGELFF. For the CDR3, the DNA is TGTGCCAGCAGGGTCCCCTACACCGGGGAGCTGTTTTTT.

Notes on this clonotype: This may be a read error, as it is one base from a much larger clone. The CDR3: CASSQKTEQGTQYF. CDR3 DNA: TGTGCCAGCAGCCAAAAGACAGAGCAAGGGACCCAGTACTTC. The chain joins TRBV14 to TRBJ2-5; perhaps TRBD1 as D (5 bases). The length of the CDR3 is 14 residues. Germline-derived CDR1 and CDR2 are SGHDN and FVKESK.

This clonotype was counted many times. The chain is built from TRBV12-3 or TRBV12-4 and TRBJ1-4; no clear D gene. Deletions cut 4 bases from V and 11 bases from J, with 11 bases between. The CDR3 length is 12 residues. In nucleotides, the CDR3 is TGTGCCAGCAGTTACGGGGAAGGCAAACTGTTTTTT. Its protein is CASSYGEGKLFF.

Many counts were recorded for this clonotype. The chain uses TRBV6-5 and TRBJ1-2; D call uncertain. Germline V gene sequence: CDR1 MNHEY, CDR2 SVGAGI. The CDR3 sequence is 14 residues long. V was cut by 6 bases and J by 6 bases, with 17 bases left in between. CDR3 bases: TGTGCCAGCAGCCTAAGTCACCTGGTGGATGGCTACACCTTC. This sequence encodes CASSLSHLVDGYTF.

This clonotype was counted ten times or more. The CDR3 DNA sequence: TGTGCCATCAGTGAGTCTGACGGTCAAGAGACCCAGTACTTC. Its translation is CAISESDGQETQYF. This chain connects TRBV10-3 to TRBJ2-5; no clear D. There are 14 residues in the CDR3. Germline values: CDR1 ENHRY, CDR2 SYGVKD. Trimming removed 0 bases at V and 2 bases at J, with 7 bases between.

This clonotype was seen at least ten times. This sequence joins TRBV5-8 and TRBJ1-1; TRBD1 is a possible D gene (5 bases). V lost 4 bases and J 0 bases, leaving 13 bases between the germline ends. The CDR3 is made up of 15 amino acids. CDR1 is SGHTS and CDR2 is YDEGEE in the germline V gene. The CDR3: CASSPGRKMNTEAFF. DNA for the CDR3: TGTGCCAGCAGCCCGGGACGGAAAATGAACACTGAAGCTTTCTTT.

The rearrangement joins TRBV12-3 or TRBV12-4 to TRBJ1-2; 7 bases are a match to TRBD1. V lost 5 bases and J lost 2; bases outside the gene matches: 8. This CDR3 has 15 amino acids. The CDR3 region has the DNA TGTGCCAGCAGTACCCCGGGACAGAAGAACTATGGCTACACCTTC. It is translated as CASSTPGQKNYGYTF.